The TCR beta chain under discussion was sequenced for a study of read filtering for tumor transcriptome and immune sequencing. Study results and caveats: IR-seq captured clonotypes deeper and more reliably than RNA-seq.

The V gene's germline CDR1 is SQVTM and CDR2 ANQGSEA. V dropped 8 bases and J dropped 6; count of bases not matched to a gene: 6. The CDR3 runs to 11 residues. The library was built from around 380 ng RNA with molecular barcoded adaptors for alpha/delta and beta/gamma chains. TCRdb reprocessed the reads via MiXCR and lists one record per CDR3 protein. Of 35,000 to 45,000 distinct CDR3 sequences in the sample, about 13% were seen once. Notes on this clonotype: The antigen remains undetermined.

J is TRBJ1-2 and V is TRBV29-1; 7 bases align to TRBD1. The sequence came from a donor at least 40 years old with multiple myeloma. Sequenced sample: a population of CD138-negative cells sorted from bone marrow. CDR3 amino acids: CSYGQVDGYTF. DNA for the CDR3: TGCAGCTATGGACAGGTAGATGGCTACACCTTC.